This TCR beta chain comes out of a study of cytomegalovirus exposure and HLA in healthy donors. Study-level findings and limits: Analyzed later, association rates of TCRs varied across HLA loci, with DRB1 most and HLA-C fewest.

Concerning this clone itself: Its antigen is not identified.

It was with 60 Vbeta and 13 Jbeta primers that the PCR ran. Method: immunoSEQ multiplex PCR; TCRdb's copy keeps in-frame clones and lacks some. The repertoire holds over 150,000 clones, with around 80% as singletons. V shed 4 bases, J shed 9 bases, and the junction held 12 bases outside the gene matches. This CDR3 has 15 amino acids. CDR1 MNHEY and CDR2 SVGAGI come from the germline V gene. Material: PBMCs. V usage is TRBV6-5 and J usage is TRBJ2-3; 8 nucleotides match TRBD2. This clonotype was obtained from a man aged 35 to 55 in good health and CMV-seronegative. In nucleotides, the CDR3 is TGTGCCAGCAGTTCAACGGGGGGGCCGTCGGGCACGCAGTATTTT. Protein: CASSSTGGPSGTQYF.